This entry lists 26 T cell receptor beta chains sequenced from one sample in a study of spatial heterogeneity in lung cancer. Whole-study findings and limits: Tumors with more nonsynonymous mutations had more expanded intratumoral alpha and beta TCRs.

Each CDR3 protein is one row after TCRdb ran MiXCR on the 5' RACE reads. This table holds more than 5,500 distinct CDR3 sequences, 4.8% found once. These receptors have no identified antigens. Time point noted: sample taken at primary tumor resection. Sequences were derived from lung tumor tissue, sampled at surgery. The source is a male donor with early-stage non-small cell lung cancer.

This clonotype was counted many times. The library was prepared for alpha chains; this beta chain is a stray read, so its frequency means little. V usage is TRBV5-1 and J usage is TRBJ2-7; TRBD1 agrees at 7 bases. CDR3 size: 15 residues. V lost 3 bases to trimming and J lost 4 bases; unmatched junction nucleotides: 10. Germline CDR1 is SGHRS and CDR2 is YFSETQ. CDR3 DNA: TGCGCCAGCAGCTCTGGACAGGCCAACTCGTACGAGCAGTACTTC. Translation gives CASSSGQANSYEQYF.

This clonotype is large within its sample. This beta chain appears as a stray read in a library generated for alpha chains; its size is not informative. The CDR3, as DNA: TGTGCCAGCAGTACAAGCGGGACAGCTATTTCCTATGGCTACACCTTC. Encoded protein: CASSTSGTAISYGYTF. V is TRBV2 and J is TRBJ1-2, with 7 nucleotides matching TRBD1. J was trimmed by 4 bases and V by 5 bases; bases with no gene match: 13. Germline CDR1 and CDR2: SNHLY and FYNNEI. The CDR3 consists of 16 residues.

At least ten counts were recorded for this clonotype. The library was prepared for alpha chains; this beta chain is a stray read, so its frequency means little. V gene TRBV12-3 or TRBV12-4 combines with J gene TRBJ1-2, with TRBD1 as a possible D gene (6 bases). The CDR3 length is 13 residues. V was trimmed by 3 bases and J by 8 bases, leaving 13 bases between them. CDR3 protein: CASSFRGRSGYTF. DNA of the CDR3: TGTGCCAGCAGTTTTCGGGGGCGCAGCGGCTACACCTTC.

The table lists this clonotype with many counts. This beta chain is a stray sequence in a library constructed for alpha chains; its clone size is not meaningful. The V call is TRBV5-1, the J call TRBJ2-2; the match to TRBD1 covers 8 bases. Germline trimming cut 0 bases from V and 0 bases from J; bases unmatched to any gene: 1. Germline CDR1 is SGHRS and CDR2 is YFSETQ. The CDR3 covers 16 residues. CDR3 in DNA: TGCGCCAGCAGCTTGGCAGGGGGCGCGAACACCGGGGAGCTGTTTTTT. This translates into CASSLAGGANTGELFF.

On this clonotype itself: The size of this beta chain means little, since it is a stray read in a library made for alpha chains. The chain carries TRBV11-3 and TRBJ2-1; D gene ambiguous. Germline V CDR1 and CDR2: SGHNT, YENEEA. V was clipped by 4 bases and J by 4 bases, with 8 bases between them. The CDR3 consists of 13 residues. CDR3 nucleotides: TGTGCCAGCAGCTCCCCCCGATACAATGAGCAGTTCTTC. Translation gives CASSSPRYNEQFF. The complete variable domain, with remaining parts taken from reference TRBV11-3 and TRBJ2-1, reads EAGVVQSPRYKIIEKKQPVAFWCNPISGHNTLYWYLQNLGQGPELLIRYENEEAVDDSQLPKDRFSAERLKGVDSTLKIQPAELGDSAVYLCASSSPRYNEQFFGPGTRLTVL.

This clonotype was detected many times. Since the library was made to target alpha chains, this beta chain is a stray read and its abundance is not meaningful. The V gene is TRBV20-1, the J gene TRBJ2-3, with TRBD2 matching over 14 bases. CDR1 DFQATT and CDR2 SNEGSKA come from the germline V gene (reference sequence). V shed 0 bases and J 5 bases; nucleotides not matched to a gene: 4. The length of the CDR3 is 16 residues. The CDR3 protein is CSARDFGLAGGDTQYF. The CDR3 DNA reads TGCAGTGCTAGAGATTTTGGACTAGCGGGAGGAGATACGCAGTATTTT.

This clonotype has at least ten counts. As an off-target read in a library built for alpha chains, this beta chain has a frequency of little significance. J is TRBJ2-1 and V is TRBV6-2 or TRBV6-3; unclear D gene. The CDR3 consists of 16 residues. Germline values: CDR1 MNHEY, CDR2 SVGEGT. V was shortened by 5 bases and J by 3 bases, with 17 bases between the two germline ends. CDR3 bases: TGTGCCAGCAGTACCCCGCCGAGGAGCTTCTACAATGAGCAGTTCTTC. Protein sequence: CASSTPPRSFYNEQFF.

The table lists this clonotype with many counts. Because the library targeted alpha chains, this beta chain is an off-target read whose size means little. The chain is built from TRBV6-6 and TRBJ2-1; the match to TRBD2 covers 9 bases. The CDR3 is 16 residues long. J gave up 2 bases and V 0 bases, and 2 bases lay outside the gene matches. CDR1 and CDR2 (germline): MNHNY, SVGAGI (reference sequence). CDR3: CASSYSIAGAYNEQFF. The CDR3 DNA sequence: TGTGCCAGCAGTTACTCCATAGCGGGAGCCTACAATGAGCAGTTCTTC.

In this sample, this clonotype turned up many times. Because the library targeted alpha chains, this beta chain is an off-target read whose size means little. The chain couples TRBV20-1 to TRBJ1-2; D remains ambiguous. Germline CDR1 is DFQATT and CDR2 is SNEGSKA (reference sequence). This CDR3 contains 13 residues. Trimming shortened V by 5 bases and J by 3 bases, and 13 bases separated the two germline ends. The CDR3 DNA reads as TGCAGTGCTCACGTAGAACAGTACTATGGCTACACCTTC. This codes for CSAHVEQYYGYTF.

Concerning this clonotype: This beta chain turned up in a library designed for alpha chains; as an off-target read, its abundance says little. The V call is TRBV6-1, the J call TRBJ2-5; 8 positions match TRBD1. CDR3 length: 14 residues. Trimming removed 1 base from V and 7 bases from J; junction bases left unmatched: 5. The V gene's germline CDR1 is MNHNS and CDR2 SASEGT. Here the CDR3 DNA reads TGTGCCAGCAGTGAAGAGGACAGGGTTGGGACCCAGTACTTC. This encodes CASSEEDRVGTQYF.

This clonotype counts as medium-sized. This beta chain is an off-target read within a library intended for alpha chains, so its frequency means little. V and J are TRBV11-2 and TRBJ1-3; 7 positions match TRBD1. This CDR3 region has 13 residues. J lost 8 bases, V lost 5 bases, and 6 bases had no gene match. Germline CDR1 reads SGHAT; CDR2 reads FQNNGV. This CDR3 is CASSVTGADTIYF. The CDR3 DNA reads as TGTGCCAGCAGCGTAACAGGGGCGGACACCATATATTTT.

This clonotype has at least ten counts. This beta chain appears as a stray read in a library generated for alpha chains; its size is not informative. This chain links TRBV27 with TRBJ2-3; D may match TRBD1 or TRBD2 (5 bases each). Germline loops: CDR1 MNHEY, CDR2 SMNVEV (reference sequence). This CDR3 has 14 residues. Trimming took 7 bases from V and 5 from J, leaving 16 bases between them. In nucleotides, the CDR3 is TGTGCCAGCACCAAGGGACCTTCGGGAGATACGCAGTATTTT. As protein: CASTKGPSGDTQYF.

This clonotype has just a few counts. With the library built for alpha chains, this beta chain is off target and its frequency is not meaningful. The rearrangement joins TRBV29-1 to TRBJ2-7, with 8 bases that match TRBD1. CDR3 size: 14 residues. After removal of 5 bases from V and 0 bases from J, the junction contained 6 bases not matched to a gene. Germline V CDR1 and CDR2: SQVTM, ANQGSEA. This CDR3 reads CSVMRDRSSYEQYF. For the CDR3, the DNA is TGCAGCGTTATGAGGGACAGGAGCTCCTACGAGCAGTACTTC.

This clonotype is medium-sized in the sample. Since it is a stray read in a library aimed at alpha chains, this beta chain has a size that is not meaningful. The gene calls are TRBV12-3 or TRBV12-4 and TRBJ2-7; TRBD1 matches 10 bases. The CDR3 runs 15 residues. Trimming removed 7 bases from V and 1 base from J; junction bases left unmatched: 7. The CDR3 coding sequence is TGTGCCAGCACCCAGGGACAGGGGTTGTCCTACGAGCAGTACTTC. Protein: CASTQGQGLSYEQYF.

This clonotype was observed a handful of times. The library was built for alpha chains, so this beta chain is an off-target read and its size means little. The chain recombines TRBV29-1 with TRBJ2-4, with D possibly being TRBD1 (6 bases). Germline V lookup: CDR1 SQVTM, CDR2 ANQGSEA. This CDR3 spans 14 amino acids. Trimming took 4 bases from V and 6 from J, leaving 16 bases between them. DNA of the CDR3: TGCAGCGTTGGGGGGCCAGAGGTTTTAAACATTCAGTACTTC. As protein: CSVGGPEVLNIQYF.

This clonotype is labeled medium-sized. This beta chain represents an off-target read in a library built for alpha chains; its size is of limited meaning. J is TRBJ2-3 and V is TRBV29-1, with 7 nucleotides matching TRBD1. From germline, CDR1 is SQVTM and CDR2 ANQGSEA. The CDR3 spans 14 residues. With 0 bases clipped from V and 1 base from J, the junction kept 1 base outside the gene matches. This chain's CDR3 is CSVEEGQRTDTQYF. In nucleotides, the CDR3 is TGCAGCGTTGAAGAGGGACAGCGCACAGATACGCAGTATTTT.

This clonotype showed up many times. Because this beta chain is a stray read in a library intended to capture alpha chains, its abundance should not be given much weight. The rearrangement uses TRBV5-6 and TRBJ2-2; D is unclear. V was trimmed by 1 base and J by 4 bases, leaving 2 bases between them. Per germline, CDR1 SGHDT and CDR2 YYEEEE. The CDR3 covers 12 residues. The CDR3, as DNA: TGTGCCAGCAGCTTGATCACCGGGGAGCTGTTTTTT. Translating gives CASSLITGELFF.

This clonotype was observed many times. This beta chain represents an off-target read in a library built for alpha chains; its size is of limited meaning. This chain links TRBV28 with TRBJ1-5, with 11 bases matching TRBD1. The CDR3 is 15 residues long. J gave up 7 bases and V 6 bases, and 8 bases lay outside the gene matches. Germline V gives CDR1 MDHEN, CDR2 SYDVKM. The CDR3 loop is CASSRGQGARQPQHF. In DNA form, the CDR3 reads TGTGCCAGCAGCCGTGGACAGGGGGCGCGACAGCCCCAGCATTTT. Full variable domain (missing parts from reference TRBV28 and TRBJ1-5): DVKVTQSSRYLVKRTGEKVFLECVQDMDHENMFWYRQDPGLGLRLIYFSYDVKMKEKGDIPEGYSVSREKKERFSLILESASTNQTSMYLCASSRGQGARQPQHFGDGTRLSIL.

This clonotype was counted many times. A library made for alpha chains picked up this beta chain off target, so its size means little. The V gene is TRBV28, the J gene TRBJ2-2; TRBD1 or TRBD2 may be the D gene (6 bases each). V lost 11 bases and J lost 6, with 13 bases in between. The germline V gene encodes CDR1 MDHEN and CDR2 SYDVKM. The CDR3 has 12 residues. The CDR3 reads CAGGGRAGELFF. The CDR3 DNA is TGTGCCGGAGGGGGGCGCGCCGGGGAGCTGTTTTTT.

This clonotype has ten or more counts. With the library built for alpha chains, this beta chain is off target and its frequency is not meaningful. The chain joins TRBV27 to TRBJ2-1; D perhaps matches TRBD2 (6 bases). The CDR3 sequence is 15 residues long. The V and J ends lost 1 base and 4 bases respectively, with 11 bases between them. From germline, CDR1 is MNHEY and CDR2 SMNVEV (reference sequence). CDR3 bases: TGTGCCAGCAGTTTATTCGCCCGGGGGTACAATGAGCAGTTCTTC. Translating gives CASSLFARGYNEQFF.

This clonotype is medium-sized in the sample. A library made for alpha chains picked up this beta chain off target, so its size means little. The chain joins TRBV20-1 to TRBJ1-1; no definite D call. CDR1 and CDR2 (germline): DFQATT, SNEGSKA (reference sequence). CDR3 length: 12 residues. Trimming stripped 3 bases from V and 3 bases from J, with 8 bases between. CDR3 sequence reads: CSASEGDTEAFF. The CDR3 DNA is TGCAGTGCTAGCGAGGGCGACACTGAAGCTTTCTTT.

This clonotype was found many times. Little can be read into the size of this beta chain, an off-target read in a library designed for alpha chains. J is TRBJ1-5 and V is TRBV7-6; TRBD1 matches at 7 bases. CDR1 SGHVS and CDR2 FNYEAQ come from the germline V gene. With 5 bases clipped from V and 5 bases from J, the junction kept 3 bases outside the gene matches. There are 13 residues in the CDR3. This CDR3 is CASSPDRDQPQHF. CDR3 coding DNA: TGTGCCAGCAGCCCCGACAGGGATCAGCCCCAGCATTTT.

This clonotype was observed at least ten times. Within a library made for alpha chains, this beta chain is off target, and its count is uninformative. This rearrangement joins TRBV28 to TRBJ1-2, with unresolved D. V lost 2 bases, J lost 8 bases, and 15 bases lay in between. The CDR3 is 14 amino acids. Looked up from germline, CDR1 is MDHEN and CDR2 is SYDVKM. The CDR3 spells CASSLTWELGGYTF. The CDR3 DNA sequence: TGTGCCAGCAGTTTAACCTGGGAACTGGGGGGCTACACCTTC.

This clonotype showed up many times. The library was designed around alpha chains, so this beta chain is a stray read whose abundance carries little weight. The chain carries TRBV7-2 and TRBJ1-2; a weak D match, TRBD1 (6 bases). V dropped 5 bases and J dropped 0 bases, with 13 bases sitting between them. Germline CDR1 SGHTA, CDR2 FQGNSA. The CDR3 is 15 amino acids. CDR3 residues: CASSPHRTANYGYTF. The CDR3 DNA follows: TGTGCCAGCAGCCCCCACCGGACAGCTAACTATGGCTACACCTTC.

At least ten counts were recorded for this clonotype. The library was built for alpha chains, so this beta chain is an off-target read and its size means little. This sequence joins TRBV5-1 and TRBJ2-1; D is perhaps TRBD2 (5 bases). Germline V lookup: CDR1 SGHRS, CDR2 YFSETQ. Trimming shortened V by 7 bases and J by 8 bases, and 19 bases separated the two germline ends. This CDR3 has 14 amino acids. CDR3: CASAWASRRDEQFF. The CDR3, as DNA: TGCGCCAGCGCTTGGGCTAGCAGAAGGGATGAGCAGTTCTTC. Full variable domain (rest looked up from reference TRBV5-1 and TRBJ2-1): KAGVTQTPRYLIKTRGQQVTLSCSPISGHRSVSWYQQTPGQGLQFLFEYFSETQRNKGNFPGRFSGRQFSNSRSEMNVSTLELGDSALYLCASAWASRRDEQFFGPGTRLTVL.

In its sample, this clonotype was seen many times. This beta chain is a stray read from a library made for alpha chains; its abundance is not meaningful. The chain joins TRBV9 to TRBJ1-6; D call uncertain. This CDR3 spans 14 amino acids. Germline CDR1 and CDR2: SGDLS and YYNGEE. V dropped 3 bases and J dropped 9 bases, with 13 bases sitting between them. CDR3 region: CASSGGRGGSPLHF. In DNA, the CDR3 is TGTGCCAGCAGCGGAGGGCGGGGAGGTTCACCCCTCCACTTT.